A single sample gave rise to the 2 T cell receptor beta chains below, sequenced in a study of OX40 agonist ivuxolimab in advanced cancers. The library was generated by the immunoSEQ multiplex PCR assay. Not all clones reach the TCRdb copy of this immuneACCESS table, which keeps in-frame sequences only. Checked studies attribute under half of the gap to unresolved V genes and leave the rest unexplained. The sample table shows 55,000 to 65,000 clones, and 77% are seen once. The ten largest clones take up roughly 6% of the sample. Sequences were derived from CD4+ or CD8+ T cells sorted from blood, sampled in a trial of the OX40 agonist ivuxolimab. Source of these receptors: an adult with an advanced solid tumor such as melanoma, head and neck, liver or kidney cancer.

Worth noting for this clone: Compared with germline, one end of the junction differs, possibly owing to a read error. The chain combines TRBV6-1 with TRBJ1-2; TRBD1 is a possible D gene (5 bases). This CDR3 region has 12 residues. The germline V gene has CDR1 MNHNS and CDR2 SASEGT. CDR3: CASSDRVQSRWW. CDR3 in DNA: TGTGCCAGCAGTGACAGGGTTCAGTCGAGATGGTGG.

J is TRBJ1-2 and V is TRBV18; 9 bases are a match to TRBD1. Germline V gene sequence: CDR1 KGHSH, CDR2 LQKENI. This CDR3 has 14 residues. V was pared by 2 bases and J by 7 bases, with 5 bases of the junction left unmatched. CDR3 sequence reads: CASSPLGQGLGYTF. The DNA of the CDR3 is TGTGCCAGCTCACCATTGGGACAGGGCCTTGGCTACACCTTC.